The rows below give T cell receptor beta chains drawn from one sample of a study of cytomegalovirus exposure and HLA in healthy donors. Using immunoSEQ multiplex PCR, the repertoire was profiled, and TCRdb retains in-frame clones only, with some absent. Of roughly 140,000 clones in the sample, approximately 82% were seen once. Sequenced input: PBMCs. The receptor set was obtained from a woman between 45 and 65 years old in good health and CMV-seropositive. Each CDR3 is given with its conserved first and last residue. Each record gives: J gene, clone size, D gene, V gene, CDR3 DNA, CDR3 protein. A D gene is named only where the DNA matches it firmly. Clone size, where shown, is once, few, many, or a class for clones that have expanded.

j_gene: TRBJ2-7; abundance: -; d_gene: TRBD1; v_gene: TRBV6-5; CDR3nt: TGTGCCAGGTCTCAGGGGACAGGATTATACGAGCAGTACTTC; CDR3aa: CARSQGTGLYEQYF
j_gene: TRBJ2-1; abundance: -; d_gene: -; v_gene: TRBV5-1; CDR3nt: TGCGCCAGCGGAAGTGGGAGCTCCTACAATGAGCAGTTCTTC; CDR3aa: CASGSGSSYNEQFF
j_gene: TRBJ2-7; abundance: -; d_gene: TRBD2; v_gene: TRBV7-9; CDR3nt: TGTGCCGGGGGGGTCGAGGGGTACGAGCAGTACTTC; CDR3aa: CAGGVEGYEQYF
j_gene: TRBJ2-7; abundance: -; d_gene: TRBD2; v_gene: TRBV18; CDR3nt: TGTGCCAGCTCAGATGACGGGGGGTTATACTACGAGCAGTACTTC; CDR3aa: CASSDDGGLYYEQYF
j_gene: TRBJ1-4; abundance: -; d_gene: -; v_gene: TRBV10-2; CDR3nt: TGCGCCAGCAGTGAGGGGGGGGCGGGTGAAAAACTGTTTTTT; CDR3aa: CASSEGGAGEKLFF
j_gene: TRBJ1-2; abundance: -; d_gene: TRBD1; v_gene: TRBV6-1; CDR3nt: TGTGCCAGCAGTGAAGCTTCAGGGGGAGGAGACTATGGCTACACCTTC; CDR3aa: CASSEASGGGDYGYTF
j_gene: TRBJ2-2; abundance: -; d_gene: TRBD2; v_gene: TRBV18; CDR3nt: TGTGCCAGCTCACCCTCGGGACTAGCTTCCGGGGAGCTGTTTTTT; CDR3aa: CASSPSGLASGELFF
j_gene: TRBJ2-2; abundance: few; d_gene: TRBD2; v_gene: TRBV5-1; CDR3nt: TGCGCCAGCAGCTCAAAACTAGCGGGGTCGAACACCGGGGAGCTGTTTTTT; CDR3aa: CASSSKLAGSNTGELFF
j_gene: TRBJ2-1; abundance: -; d_gene: -; v_gene: TRBV7-2; CDR3nt: TGTGCCAGCAGCTTATCACGGGCGGGCCATGAGCAGTTCTTC; CDR3aa: CASSLSRAGHEQFF
j_gene: TRBJ1-5; abundance: -; d_gene: TRBD1; v_gene: TRBV9; CDR3nt: TGTGCCAGCAGCGTAGGGGACAGGGGGTTTCAGCCCCAGCATTTT; CDR3aa: CASSVGDRGFQPQHF
j_gene: TRBJ1-6; abundance: few; d_gene: -; v_gene: TRBV30; CDR3nt: TGTGCCTGGAGTGTCGACGCGGGTTCACCCCTCCACTTT; CDR3aa: CAWSVDAGSPLHF
j_gene: TRBJ1-6; abundance: -; d_gene: -; v_gene: TRBV21-1; CDR3nt: TGTGCCAGCAGCTCTGGAGAGAAGAGCTCCTATAATTCACCCCTCCACTTT; CDR3aa: CASSSGEKSSYNSPLHF
j_gene: TRBJ2-5; abundance: once; d_gene: TRBD2; v_gene: TRBV18; CDR3nt: TGTGCCAGCTCACCACTTACTAGCGTTCAAAAAGAGACCCAGTACTTC; CDR3aa: CASSPLTSVQKETQYF
j_gene: TRBJ2-3; abundance: -; d_gene: -; v_gene: TRBV5-4; CDR3nt: TGTGCCAGCAGCGAGGCCATTTGGGGCACAGATACGCAGTATTTT; CDR3aa: CASSEAIWGTDTQYF